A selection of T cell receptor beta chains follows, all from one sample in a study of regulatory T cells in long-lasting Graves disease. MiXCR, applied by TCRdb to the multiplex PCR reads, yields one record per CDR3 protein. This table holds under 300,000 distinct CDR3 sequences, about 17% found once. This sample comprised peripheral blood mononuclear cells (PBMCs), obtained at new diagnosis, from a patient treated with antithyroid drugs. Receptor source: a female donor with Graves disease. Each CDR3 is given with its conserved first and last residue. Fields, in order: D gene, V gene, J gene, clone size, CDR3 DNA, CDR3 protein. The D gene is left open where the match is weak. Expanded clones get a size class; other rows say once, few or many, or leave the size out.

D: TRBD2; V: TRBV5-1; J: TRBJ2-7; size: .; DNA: TGCGCCAGCAGCAACAGGGTAATAGCGGGAGAACAACGGGGGTACGAGCAGTACTTC; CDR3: CASSNRVIAGEQRGYEQYF
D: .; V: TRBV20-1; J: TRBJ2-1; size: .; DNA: TGCAGTGCCTCATGGGGGCCTGGGATGAATGAGCAGTTCTTC; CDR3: CSASWGPGMNEQFF
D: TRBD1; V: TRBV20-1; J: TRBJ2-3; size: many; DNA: TGCAGTGCTAGAGCGGGACAGTCCAAGCCAGATACGCAGTATTTT; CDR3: CSARAGQSKPDTQYF
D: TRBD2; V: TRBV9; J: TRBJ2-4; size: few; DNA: TGTGCCAGCAGCCCTCGGGTAGCGGGAAGCATTCAGTACTTC; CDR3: CASSPRVAGSIQYF
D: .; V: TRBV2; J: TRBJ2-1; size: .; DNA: TGTGCCAGCAGCGGACAGGGAGCGGGAGGCAATGAGCAGTTCTTC; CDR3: CASSGQGAGGNEQFF
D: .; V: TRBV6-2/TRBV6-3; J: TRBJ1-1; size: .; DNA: TGTGCCAGCAGTTCACACCATTTTGGGGGGGGGCGAGTTGACACTGAAGCTTTCTTT; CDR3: CASSSHHFGGGRVDTEAFF
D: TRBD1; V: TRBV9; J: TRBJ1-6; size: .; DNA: TGTGCCAGCAGCGAGCGGACAGGGGATTCACCCCTCCACTTT; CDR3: CASSERTGDSPLHF
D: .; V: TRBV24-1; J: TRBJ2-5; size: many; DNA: TGTGCCACCAGTGACACCGGTTGGACGGAACAAGAGACCCAGTACTTC; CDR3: CATSDTGWTEQETQYF
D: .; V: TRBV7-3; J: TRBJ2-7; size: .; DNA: TGTGCCAGCAGCTTAACGGGACAATCATCCGAGCAGTACTTC; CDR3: CASSLTGQSSEQYF
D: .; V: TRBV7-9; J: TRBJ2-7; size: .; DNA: TGTGCCAGCAGCTTTTCCAGGGGGGACGAGCAGTACTTC; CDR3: CASSFSRGDEQYF
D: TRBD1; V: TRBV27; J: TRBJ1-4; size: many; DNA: TGTGCCAGCAGTCTATGGACAGGGGGCGCTAATGAAAAACTGTTTTTT; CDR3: CASSLWTGGANEKLFF